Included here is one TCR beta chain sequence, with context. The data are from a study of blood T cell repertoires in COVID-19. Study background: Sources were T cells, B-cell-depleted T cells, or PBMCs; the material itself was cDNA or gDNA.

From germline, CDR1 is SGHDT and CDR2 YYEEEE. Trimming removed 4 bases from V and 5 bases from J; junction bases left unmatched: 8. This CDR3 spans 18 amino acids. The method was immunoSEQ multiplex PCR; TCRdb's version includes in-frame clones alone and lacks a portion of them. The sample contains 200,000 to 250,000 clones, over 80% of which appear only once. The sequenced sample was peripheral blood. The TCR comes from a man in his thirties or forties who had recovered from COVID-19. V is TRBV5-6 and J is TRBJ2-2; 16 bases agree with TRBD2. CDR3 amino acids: CASSMGLAGGLQTGELFF. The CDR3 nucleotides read TGTGCCAGCAGCATGGGACTAGCGGGGGGGCTTCAGACCGGGGAGCTGTTTTTT.